One T cell receptor (beta chain) is described in this entry. What this receptor recognizes is not known. The read falls 3 residues short of the CDR3 end, and the missing part is taken from the germline J gene. This record comes from a study of T cells in women clearing cervical HPV infection (dated by TCRdb to 2016 to 2018). Broadly, across the study: The cases were some 26 women with histologically confirmed HPV16-related CIN3 or worse, and 2 of those women had invasive cancers. The roughly 25 controls were women who cleared a single incident HPV16 infection within 12 months without developing precancer or cancer. Blood from cases was collected at the visit where the lesion was first found, while blood from controls was collected once the infection could no longer be detected. For cases, a median interval of about 140 days, with an interquartile range of about 90 to 210 days, was observed between lesion detection and blood sampling. Because only a few women had HLA typing data, the possibility that HLA type acted as a confounder could not be ruled out. The exploratory proof-of-principle case-control study was nested within the Guanacaste HPV Natural History Study in Costa Rica and compared TCR repertoires across cervical HPV16 outcomes. Cases and controls were matched on year of sample collection and on age within five years. A median age of approximately 34 years was observed in cases versus 38 in controls, and no significant differences in baseline characteristics were found. The parent cohort enrolled 9,800 or so women aged 18 or older in Guanacaste, Costa Rica, during about 1992 to 1994 and followed them for 7 to 8 years. Quality controls consisted of five blinded duplicates per group, for a total of approximately 60 samples made up of 50 participants and approximately 10 replicates.

TCR beta CDR3 regions were amplified by multiplex PCR from an average of about 1,100 ng genomic DNA per sample using the immunoSEQ assay. To correct primer bias, the assay used a complete synthetic TCR repertoire to set an amplification baseline. The amplicons were sequenced using the Illumina platform. As for the authors' bioinformatics: Sequences were error-corrected by clustering with frequency ratios and a modified nearest-neighbor algorithm and were then analyzed in the immunoSEQ Analyzer with IMGT gene definitions. At each rarefaction depth, TCR richness and evenness were averaged over 20 rarefaction repeats, and samples with fewer sequences than the depth were excluded. Relative abundances of V, D and J genes were compared between groups using Wilcoxon rank sum tests, with FDR correction applied. An intraclass correlation of around 96% for TCR richness and an average of about 77% across 65 to 80 gene segments were obtained from the blinded duplicates. Held by TCRdb, this immuneACCESS table contains in-frame sequences only and omits some clones. Under half of the omission traces to an unresolved V gene where checked; the cause of the rest is unknown. V, J and clone size were drawn from that table, and D and trimming were deduced from the DNA. This specimen's table enumerates tens of thousands of clones. Approximately 22% of the sample rests with the top ten.

Every participant had a single incident cervical HPV16 infection, and prevalent HPV16 infections were excluded. Cervical HPV DNA was detected with MY09/MY11 PCR, and genotyping was done with dot-blot hybridization. Fifteen mL of heparinized blood were centrifuged, and the buffy coat was aliquoted, frozen at -30°C, then stored at -80°C. QIAGEN kits were used to extract genomic DNA from buffy coat specimens. Overall study outcomes, separate from this receptor: The cross-sectional design could not show whether the associations came before the infection or were a result of it, and neither effector/memory subsets nor HPV-specific T cells were isolated. Random forest classifiers combining richness and V gene abundances distinguished cases from controls with an estimated AUC of roughly 0.81. Lower TRBV6-7 relative abundance was observed in cases than in controls (about 0.099% versus 0.17%; Bonferroni P = 0.0008). TCR repertoire richness was significantly higher in CIN3+ cases than in controls across sequencing depths, while evenness did not differ. T-cell numbers per sample were unknown, so richness differences could reflect varying T-cell content rather than repertoire biology.

The CDR3 contains 15 residues, cysteine and phenylalanine counted. Only the CDR3 bases that were read are kept: 36 of them, in frame from base 1. The germline V gene (reference sequence) gives CDR1 as SEHNR and CDR2 as FQNEAQ. Unmatched junction bases come to 7, with V trimmed by 4 bases and J by 9 bases. The V gene is TRBV7-9 and the J gene is TRBJ2-1, with 12 bases aligning to TRBD2. The source is a woman aged 18 to 75 with a cervical HPV16 infection that either progressed to CIN3+ or cleared (not recorded which). The sample comprised blood buffy coat. The CDR3 in this case is CASSYLAGGPIEQFF. The sequenced CDR3 bases are TGTGCCAGCAGCTACCTAGCGGGAGGGCCTATTGAG.